Listed below are T cell receptor beta chains from one sample, sequenced in a study of T cell repertoires in cytomegalovirus infection. No cognate antigen is known for these TCRs. TCRdb re-called the reads with MiXCR, one entry per CDR3 protein. Among around 900,000 distinct CDR3 sequences listed, roughly 30% were seen once. The material was cultured CD8+ T cells from PBMCs, obtained from culture after CMV antigen stimulation. Receptors were obtained from a human donor in good health (CMV status not recorded). Some clones in this sample may be carry-over from other donors' samples. The conserved cysteine and the conserved F or W are not part of the CDR3 here. The order of the fields is J gene, V gene, CDR3 protein.

j_gene: TRBJ1-2; v_gene: TRBV6-1; CDR3aa: ASTSDRGHYGYT
j_gene: TRBJ1-6; v_gene: TRBV7-2; CDR3aa: ASSLVDSPRYNSPLH
j_gene: TRBJ2-1; v_gene: TRBV7-2; CDR3aa: ASSSGTRNYNEQF
j_gene: TRBJ1-5; v_gene: TRBV2; CDR3aa: ASSEDGYQPQH
j_gene: TRBJ1-6; v_gene: TRBV2; CDR3aa: ASSERLISYNSPLH
j_gene: TRBJ2-3; v_gene: TRBV7-6; CDR3aa: ASSLRGGGGDQTDTQY
j_gene: TRBJ1-5; v_gene: TRBV6-1; CDR3aa: ASSDGSGSGQPQH
j_gene: TRBJ1-2; v_gene: TRBV5-6; CDR3aa: ASSGGRPAGSYT
j_gene: TRBJ1-5; v_gene: TRBV6-2/TRBV6-3; CDR3aa: ASSGPGRNNQPQH
j_gene: TRBJ2-7; v_gene: TRBV7-9; CDR3aa: ASSSEAGIPYEQY
j_gene: TRBJ2-3; v_gene: TRBV6-6; CDR3aa: ASRSKGTSTDTQY
j_gene: TRBJ2-6; v_gene: TRBV7-9; CDR3aa: ASSPMGGPGANVLT
j_gene: TRBJ1-4; v_gene: TRBV7-9; CDR3aa: ASRLTGTRATNEKLF
j_gene: TRBJ1-1; v_gene: TRBV4-1; CDR3aa: ASSQSTEAF
j_gene: TRBJ2-7; v_gene: TRBV2; CDR3aa: ASAASSYEQY
j_gene: TRBJ2-2; v_gene: TRBV15; CDR3aa: AIDQISSPGELF
j_gene: TRBJ1-5; v_gene: TRBV7-6; CDR3aa: ASSPRRGFYSNQPQH
j_gene: TRBJ1-1; v_gene: TRBV12-5; CDR3aa: ASGLVAEAF
j_gene: TRBJ2-5; v_gene: TRBV28; CDR3aa: ASSLGQAGVGETQY
j_gene: TRBJ1-6; v_gene: TRBV14; CDR3aa: ASSRLDSPLH
j_gene: TRBJ2-7; v_gene: TRBV6-1; CDR3aa: ASTLGLAVFRDEQY
j_gene: TRBJ2-3; v_gene: TRBV19; CDR3aa: ASSIGRSTDTQY
j_gene: TRBJ2-7; v_gene: TRBV2; CDR3aa: ASTGVTYEQY
j_gene: TRBJ2-1; v_gene: TRBV9; CDR3aa: ASSPEGGHLSYNEQF
j_gene: TRBJ1-2; v_gene: TRBV28; CDR3aa: ASSFPAYGYT
j_gene: TRBJ2-1; v_gene: TRBV5-1; CDR3aa: ASSTQGGSYNEQF
j_gene: TRBJ1-5; v_gene: TRBV27; CDR3aa: ASSLRTGQPQH
j_gene: TRBJ1-2; v_gene: TRBV7-9; CDR3aa: ASSSSDRDTPNYGYT
j_gene: TRBJ2-7; v_gene: TRBV6-5; CDR3aa: ASSYSGYSYEQY
j_gene: TRBJ2-2; v_gene: TRBV6-8; CDR3aa: ATRHGGAGGELF
j_gene: TRBJ1-5; v_gene: TRBV5-6; CDR3aa: ASSSSGRRNQPQH
j_gene: TRBJ2-5; v_gene: TRBV6-5; CDR3aa: VSKQQETQY
j_gene: TRBJ2-1; v_gene: TRBV7-3; CDR3aa: ASSQGNPYNEQF
j_gene: TRBJ2-5; v_gene: TRBV9; CDR3aa: ASSPWDRQETQY
j_gene: TRBJ2-1; v_gene: TRBV7-8; CDR3aa: ASSLAGTSGGGEQF
j_gene: TRBJ1-1; v_gene: TRBV7-9; CDR3aa: ASTRGREAF
j_gene: TRBJ2-1; v_gene: TRBV27; CDR3aa: ASRTGQGAGNEQF
j_gene: TRBJ2-5; v_gene: TRBV28; CDR3aa: ASNPGLAETIQETQY
j_gene: TRBJ2-1; v_gene: TRBV7-2; CDR3aa: ASSLAGGGPNEQF
j_gene: TRBJ1-4; v_gene: TRBV12-3/TRBV12-4; CDR3aa: ASSFSPTELATNEKLF
j_gene: TRBJ1-4; v_gene: TRBV7-6; CDR3aa: ASSGGPKEKLF